This T cell receptor (beta chain) stems from a study of cytomegalovirus exposure and HLA in healthy donors. In its sample, this clone was seen a few times. Primers: 60 Vbeta forward and 13 Jbeta reverse. Method: immunoSEQ multiplex PCR; TCRdb's copy keeps in-frame clones and lacks some. The sample lists 200,000 to 250,000 clones, under 85% occurring once. CDR1 and CDR2 from the germline V gene are MDHEN and SYDVKM. V lost 6 bases to trimming and J lost 9 bases, with 11 bases between them. The CDR3 is 11 residues long. The source of this sequence is a man aged 50 to 60 in good health and CMV-seronegative. The specimen sequenced was PBMCs. The V call is TRBV28, the J call TRBJ1-1; D remains ambiguous. As DNA, the CDR3 is TGTGCCAGCAGCGACACACTCCAAGCTTTCTTT. It translates to CASSDTLQAFF.